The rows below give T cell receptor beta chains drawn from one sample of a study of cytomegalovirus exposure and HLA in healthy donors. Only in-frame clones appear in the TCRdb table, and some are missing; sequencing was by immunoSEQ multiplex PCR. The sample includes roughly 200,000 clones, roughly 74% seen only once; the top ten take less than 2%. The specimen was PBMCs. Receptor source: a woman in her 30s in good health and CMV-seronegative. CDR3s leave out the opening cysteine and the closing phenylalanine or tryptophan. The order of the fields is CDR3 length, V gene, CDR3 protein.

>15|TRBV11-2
ASSLVPGLADFGEQY
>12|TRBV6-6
ASRLAGGEGEQY
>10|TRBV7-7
ASSAGSGELF
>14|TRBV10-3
AMGGPGQRKAYEQY
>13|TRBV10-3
AISEQGVFVHEQY
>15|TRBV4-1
ASRMNRGQGGNTEAF
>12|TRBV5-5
ASSSGTGLYEQY
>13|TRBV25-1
ASRGLADYQETQY
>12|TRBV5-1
ASSLVGGEYGYT
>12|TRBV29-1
SVDRDGQNNEQF
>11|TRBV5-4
AGSLRGQETQY
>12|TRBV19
ASRLAGDGREQF
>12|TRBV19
ASSIWGANYGYT
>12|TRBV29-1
SVKGLLLQETQY
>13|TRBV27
ASSLLGQGAYEQY
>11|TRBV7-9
ASSLFFTEGYT
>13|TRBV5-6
ASSREGLFNYGYT
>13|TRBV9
ASSHGGGVLETQY
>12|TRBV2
ASSWGQGDYGYT
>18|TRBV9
ASSLTPGHGGPSDQETQY
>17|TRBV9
ASSVAGPLDTISGNTIY
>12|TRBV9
ASSPQGATGELF
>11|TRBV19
ASSSMSYNEQF
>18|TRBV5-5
ASSLLGGQGLRSPYNEQF
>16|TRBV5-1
ASSLGIQEPATNEKLF
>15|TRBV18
ASSPPRKGTTNSPLH
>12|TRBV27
ASSLSQGYYGYT
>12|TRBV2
ASSPTSVDYEQY
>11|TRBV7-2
ASSFSVWETQY
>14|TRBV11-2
ASSSLAGANTGELF
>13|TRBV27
ASSSRDSRYNEQF
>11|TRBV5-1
ASSLEGRASVY
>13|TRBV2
ASSESRRSSYEQY
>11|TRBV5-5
ASSPGQGGGYT
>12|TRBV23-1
ASSSRAGTYEQY
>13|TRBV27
ASRYGYSGANVLT
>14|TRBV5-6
ASSGTGRSNTGELF
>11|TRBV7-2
ASSKRADYGYT
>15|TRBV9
ASSGTSGRAGTDTQY
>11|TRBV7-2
ASSRDRAYEQY
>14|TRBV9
ASSPHLQANNSPLH
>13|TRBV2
ASSVPWTGGYEQY
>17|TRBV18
ASSPWTGDSTDGFTEAF
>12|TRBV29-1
SVESTGGYNEQF
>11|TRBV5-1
ASSWDTDYEQY
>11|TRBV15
ATSRRWGDGYT
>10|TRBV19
ASSGTDYGYT
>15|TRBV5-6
ASSFVGGRIMNTEAF
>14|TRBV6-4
ASSDSGVSGANVLT
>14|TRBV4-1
ASRQPGTAKNTEAF
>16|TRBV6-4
ASSEGARRPSSNQPQH
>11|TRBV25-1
ASSEYTHLGQY
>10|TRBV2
ASSQDRVEQY
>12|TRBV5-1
ASSLGTGGYGYT
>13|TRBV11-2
ASTRSRGNTGELF
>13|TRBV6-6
AGSYSAGGKETQY
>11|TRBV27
ASSLGGGMEAF